What follows describes a single T cell receptor (beta chain). The antigen is undetermined. The CDR3 runs to 15 residues. Germline CDR1 reads KGHSH; CDR2 reads LQKENI. A J-beta primer mix and a sample-barcoded 5' primer were used in a second PCR of roughly 6 to 11 cycles. TCRdb ran MiXCR on the 5' RACE reads and lists one entry per CDR3 protein. Altogether about 1.4 million distinct CDR3 sequences are present, almost 60% being singletons, with the ten largest covering 5% to 7%. This sample was taken from a study of blood T cells in healthy people across ages. Study-level results: Compared with aged donors, long-lived donors showed fewer expanded clones, suggesting selection.

Per sample, at least 5 micrograms of total RNA were extracted. Sequencing was done on a sample of blood. The origin of this receptor is a young man in good health. V gene TRBV18 combines with J gene TRBJ2-4; 7 positions match TRBD1. The assigned J gene may be wrong: the sequence end matches TRBJ2-5 better. The CDR3 DNA is TGTGCCAGCTCACCAGCGACAGGGTCGGCAGAGACCCAGTACTTC. Translating it yields CASSPATGSAETQYF.